This T cell receptor beta chain stems from a study of glioma-infiltrating T cells after dendritic cell vaccination. About the research overall: Autologous tumor lysate-pulsed dendritic cell vaccination was given between the early 2000s and the early 2010s.

Time point described: after dendritic cell vaccination, including at tumor progression/relapse. Patients had residual fresh-frozen tumor tissue and more than two years of survival data. Isocitrate dehydrogenase mutation was absent in all glioblastoma patients. Measured with immunoSEQ multiplex PCR; TCRdb has only the in-frame clones, and not every one. The sample lists about 24,000 clones, around nine tenths seen once, with around 3% in the top ten. The source material was blood, sampled after dendritic cell vaccination. This TCR came from a human donor with glioblastoma.

DNA of the CDR3: TGTGCCAGCAGTTACTCGACACAGGGCGGCTACACCTTC. It specifies CASSYSTQGGYTF. The chain combines TRBV6-5 with TRBJ1-2, with a tentative D call TRBD1 (6 bases). This CDR3 is built from 13 residues. Trimming stripped 0 bases from V and 8 bases from J, with 10 bases between. Per germline, CDR1 MNHEY and CDR2 SVGAGI.